These T cell receptor beta chains were read from a single sample in a study of response to subunit inactivated influenza vaccine. TCRdb re-analysed the RT-PCR reads in MiXCR, keeping a single row per CDR3 protein. The table shows 530,000 or so distinct CDR3 sequences, with roughly 12% occurring only once. Sequenced material: PBMCs from blood, taken on the day of vaccination. These receptor sequences come from a man between 50 and 59 years old who received an inactivated influenza vaccine. The CDR3 runs from the conserved cysteine through the conserved F or W. A D gene is named only where the DNA matches it firmly. Rows may omit the clone size; those that give it use once, few, many or a size class.

CDR3: CATSDPGTGAGNEQFF
DNA: TGTGCCACCAGTGATCCCGGGACAGGGGCAGGGAATGAGCAGTTCTTC
size: .
D: TRBD1
V: TRBV24-1
J: TRBJ2-1

CDR3: CASSSLGLLAKNIQYF
DNA: TGTGCCAGCAGTTCGCTAGGGTTGTTAGCCAAAAACATTCAGTACTTC
size: .
D: .
V: TRBV12-3/TRBV12-4
J: TRBJ2-4

CDR3: CASSLRQGSSSGNTIYF
DNA: TGTGCCAGCAGCTTAAGACAGGGGTCTAGCTCTGGAAACACCATATATTTT
size: many
D: TRBD1
V: TRBV12-3/TRBV12-4
J: TRBJ1-3

CDR3: CASATGGHYEQYF
DNA: TGTGCCAGCGCCACAGGGGGGCACTACGAGCAGTACTTC
size: .
D: .
V: TRBV21-1
J: TRBJ2-7

CDR3: CASSQDTGGSTDTQYF
DNA: TGTGCCAGCAGCCAAGATACTGGAGGGAGCACAGATACGCAGTATTTT
size: .
D: .
V: TRBV4-2
J: TRBJ2-3

CDR3: CVSSKQGRQETQYF
DNA: TGTGTCAGCAGCAAACAGGGGAGGCAAGAGACCCAGTACTTC
size: .
D: .
V: TRBV28
J: TRBJ2-5

CDR3: CASSSTGLAGGRIEQFF
DNA: TGTGCCAGCAGCTCTACCGGGTTAGCGGGAGGGCGCATTGAGCAGTTCTTC
size: many
D: TRBD2
V: TRBV7-2
J: TRBJ2-1

CDR3: CASSEGTGATDTQYF
DNA: TGTGCCAGCAGTGAAGGGACAGGGGCAACAGATACGCAGTATTTT
size: .
D: TRBD1
V: TRBV6-4
J: TRBJ2-3

CDR3: CASSFSFHKYF
DNA: TGTGCCAGCAGTTTCTCCTTCCATAAGTACTTC
size: .
D: .
V: TRBV28
J: TRBJ2-5

CDR3: CASSAKGAYGYTF
DNA: TGTGCCAGCAGCGCCAAGGGGGCGTATGGCTACACCTTC
size: many
D: TRBD1
V: TRBV11-2
J: TRBJ1-2

CDR3: CASSLPQVQETQYF
DNA: TGTGCCAGCAGCTTACCCCAGGTCCAAGAGACCCAGTACTTC
size: few
D: .
V: TRBV11-3
J: TRBJ2-5

CDR3: CATSRARQGHTIYF
DNA: TGTGCCACCAGCAGAGCCCGACAGGGTCACACCATATATTTT
size: few
D: TRBD1
V: TRBV15
J: TRBJ1-3

CDR3: CASSLAKRASGTYEQYF
DNA: TGTGCCAGCAGCTTAGCTAAAAGAGCTAGCGGGACCTACGAGCAGTACTTC
size: .
D: TRBD2
V: TRBV7-9
J: TRBJ2-7

CDR3: CASSLPGQGGPDTQYF
DNA: TGTGCCAGCAGTTTACCAGGACAGGGAGGCCCAGATACGCAGTATTTT
size: many
D: TRBD1
V: TRBV28
J: TRBJ2-3

CDR3: CASSYSIWTGIGELFF
DNA: TGTGCCAGCAGTTACTCGATATGGACAGGGATCGGGGAGCTGTTTTTT
size: few
D: TRBD1
V: TRBV6-2/TRBV6-3
J: TRBJ2-2

CDR3: CASSPDGYYEQYF
DNA: TGTGCCAGCAGCCCTGACGGTTATTACGAGCAGTACTTC
size: .
D: .
V: TRBV7-9
J: TRBJ2-7

CDR3: CASSLGVRARVGAEAFF
DNA: TGCGCCAGCAGCCTGGGGGTGAGAGCCCGGGTTGGGGCTGAAGCTTTCTTT
size: .
D: .
V: TRBV5-1
J: TRBJ1-1

CDR3: CASSQVTGGWTDTQYF
DNA: TGTGCCAGCAGCCAAGTTACCGGAGGGTGGACAGATACGCAGTATTTT
size: .
D: .
V: TRBV3-1
J: TRBJ2-3

CDR3: CASSQPSRYGYTF
DNA: TGTGCCAGCAGCCAACCCTCGAGATATGGCTACACCTTC
size: few
D: .
V: TRBV3-1
J: TRBJ1-2

CDR3: CSARDLGAYEQYF
DNA: TGCAGTGCTAGAGATCTTGGGGCCTACGAGCAGTACTTC
size: .
D: .
V: TRBV20-1
J: TRBJ2-7

CDR3: CASSRGAGPYEQYF
DNA: TGTGCCAGCAGTCGCGGGGCGGGGCCCTACGAGCAGTACTTC
size: .
D: .
V: TRBV12-3/TRBV12-4
J: TRBJ2-7

CDR3: CASSQLDRGNTEAFF
DNA: TGTGCCAGCAGCCAACTTGACAGGGGAAACACTGAAGCTTTCTTT
size: .
D: TRBD1
V: TRBV7-6
J: TRBJ1-1

CDR3: CASSLGLAGPSSYNEQFF
DNA: TGTGCCAGCAGCTTAGGTCTCGCAGGGCCTAGCTCCTACAATGAGCAGTTCTTC
size: .
D: .
V: TRBV11-2
J: TRBJ2-1

CDR3: CASSLSYNNEQFF
DNA: TGTGCCAGCAGCTTAAGCTACAACAATGAGCAGTTCTTC
size: .
D: .
V: TRBV7-2
J: TRBJ2-1

CDR3: CSAGTGVLTGSQPQHF
DNA: TGCAGTGCTGGGACAGGGGTACTAACGGGAAGTCAGCCCCAGCATTTT
size: .
D: TRBD1
V: TRBV20-1
J: TRBJ1-5

CDR3: CASSQDTGTPYEQYF
DNA: TGTGCCAGCAGCCAAGACACGGGGACCCCCTACGAGCAGTACTTC
size: .
D: .
V: TRBV3-1
J: TRBJ2-7

CDR3: CSVEDLSGWETQYF
DNA: TGCAGCGTTGAAGATCTGTCGGGTTGGGAGACCCAGTACTTC
size: many
D: .
V: TRBV29-1
J: TRBJ2-5

CDR3: CASSQQTFSEKLFF
DNA: TGTGCCAGCAGCCAACAAACCTTCTCTGAAAAACTGTTTTTT
size: few
D: .
V: TRBV4-2
J: TRBJ1-4

CDR3: CASRGGRVGNTIYF
DNA: TGTGCCAGCAGGGGCGGACGGGTTGGAAACACCATATATTTT
size: few
D: .
V: TRBV12-3/TRBV12-4
J: TRBJ1-3

CDR3: CASSSVEGANYGYTF
DNA: TGCGCCAGCAGCAGTGTGGAGGGGGCGAACTATGGCTACACCTTC
size: .
D: TRBD1
V: TRBV5-1
J: TRBJ1-2

CDR3: CASSQDWAGETQYF
DNA: TGTGCCAGCAGCCAAGATTGGGCAGGCGAGACCCAGTACTTC
size: many
D: .
V: TRBV3-1
J: TRBJ2-5

CDR3: CSASDLGWETQYF
DNA: TGCAGTGCTAGTGACCTAGGGTGGGAGACCCAGTACTTC
size: .
D: .
V: TRBV20-1
J: TRBJ2-5

CDR3: CASSSELSGGIVF
DNA: TGCGCCAGCAGCTCTGAGCTAAGCGGGGGAATTGTCTTC
size: many
D: TRBD2
V: TRBV5-1
J: TRBJ2-1

CDR3: CASSPPWELFF
DNA: TGTGCCAGCAGCCCACCTTGGGAGCTGTTTTTT
size: .
D: .
V: TRBV7-9
J: TRBJ2-2

CDR3: CASSQGRGNQETQYF
DNA: TGTGCCAGCAGCCAAGGTCGGGGGAACCAAGAGACCCAGTACTTC
size: .
D: .
V: TRBV3-1
J: TRBJ2-5

CDR3: CASSQGTGDNSPLHF
DNA: TGTGCCAGCAGCCAAGGGACGGGGGATAATTCACCCCTCCACTTT
size: few
D: .
V: TRBV3-1
J: TRBJ1-6

CDR3: CASRRTGDYEAFF
DNA: TGTGCCAGCAGGAGAACAGGGGACTATGAAGCTTTCTTT
size: many
D: TRBD1
V: TRBV6-6
J: TRBJ1-1

CDR3: CASSQVTVMNTEAFF
DNA: TGTGCCAGCAGCCAAGTCACTGTGATGAACACTGAAGCTTTCTTT
size: .
D: .
V: TRBV4-2
J: TRBJ1-1

CDR3: CASSLDRMGNEQFF
DNA: TGTGCCAGCAGCTTAGACAGGATGGGGAATGAGCAGTTCTTC
size: many
D: .
V: TRBV7-2
J: TRBJ2-1

CDR3: CASSLVVAGARSSYNEQFF
DNA: TGTGCCAGCAGCTTAGTGGTAGCGGGGGCCCGGAGCTCCTACAATGAGCAGTTCTTC
size: .
D: TRBD2
V: TRBV11-2
J: TRBJ2-1

CDR3: CASSPYLPGGAFF
DNA: TGTGCCAGCAGCCCCTACCTTCCAGGGGGAGCTTTCTTT
size: few
D: TRBD1
V: TRBV7-9
J: TRBJ1-1

CDR3: CASSPVGPETQYF
DNA: TGTGCCAGCAGCCCCGTGGGTCCCGAGACCCAGTACTTC
size: .
D: .
V: TRBV12-3/TRBV12-4
J: TRBJ2-5

CDR3: CASSYLPRGGTYEQYF
DNA: TGTGCCAGCAGTTACCTCCCACGGGGGGGGACCTACGAGCAGTACTTC
size: .
D: TRBD2
V: TRBV6-5
J: TRBJ2-7